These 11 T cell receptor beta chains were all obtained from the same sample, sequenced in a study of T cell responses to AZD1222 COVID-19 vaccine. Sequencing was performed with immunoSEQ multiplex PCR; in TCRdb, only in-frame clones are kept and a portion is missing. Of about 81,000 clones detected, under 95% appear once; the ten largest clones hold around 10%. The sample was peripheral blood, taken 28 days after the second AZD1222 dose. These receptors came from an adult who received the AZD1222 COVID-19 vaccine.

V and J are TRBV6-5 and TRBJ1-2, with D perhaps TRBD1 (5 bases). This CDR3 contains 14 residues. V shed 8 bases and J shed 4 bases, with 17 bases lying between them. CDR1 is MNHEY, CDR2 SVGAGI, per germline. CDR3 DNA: TGTGCCAGCTCTCGGGGGGAGGGACTCTATGGCTACACCTTC. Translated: CASSRGEGLYGYTF.

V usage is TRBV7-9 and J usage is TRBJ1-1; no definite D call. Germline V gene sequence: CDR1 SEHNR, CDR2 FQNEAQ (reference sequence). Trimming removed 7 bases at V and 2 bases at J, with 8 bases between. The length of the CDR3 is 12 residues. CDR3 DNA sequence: TGTGCCAGCAACCGTTTAAACACTGAAGCTTTCTTT. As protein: CASNRLNTEAFF. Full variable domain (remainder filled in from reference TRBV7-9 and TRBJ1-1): DTGVSQNPRHKITKRGQNVTFRCDPISEHNRLYWYRQTLGQGPEFLTYFQNEAQLEKSRLLSDRFSAERPKGSFSTLEIQRTEQGDSAMYLCASNRLNTEAFFGQGTRLTVV.

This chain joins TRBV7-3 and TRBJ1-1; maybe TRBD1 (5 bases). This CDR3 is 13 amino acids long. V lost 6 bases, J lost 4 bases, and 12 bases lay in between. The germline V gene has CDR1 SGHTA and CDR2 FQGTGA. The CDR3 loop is CASRGAGGTEAFF. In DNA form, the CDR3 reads TGTGCCAGCAGAGGGGCCGGGGGCACTGAAGCTTTCTTT.

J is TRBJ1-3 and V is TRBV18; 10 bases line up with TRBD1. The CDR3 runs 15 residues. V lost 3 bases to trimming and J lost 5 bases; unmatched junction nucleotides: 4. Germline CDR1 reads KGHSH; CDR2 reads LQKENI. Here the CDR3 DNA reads TGTGCCAGCTCACCGGGACAGGGGTTAAGAAACACCATATATTTT. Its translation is CASSPGQGLRNTIYF.

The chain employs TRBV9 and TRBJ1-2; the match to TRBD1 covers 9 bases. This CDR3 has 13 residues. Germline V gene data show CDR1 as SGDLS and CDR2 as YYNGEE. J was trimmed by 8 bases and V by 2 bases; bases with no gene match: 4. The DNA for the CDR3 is TGTGCCAGCAGCGTGAACAGGGGGCAGGGCTACACCTTC. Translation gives CASSVNRGQGYTF.

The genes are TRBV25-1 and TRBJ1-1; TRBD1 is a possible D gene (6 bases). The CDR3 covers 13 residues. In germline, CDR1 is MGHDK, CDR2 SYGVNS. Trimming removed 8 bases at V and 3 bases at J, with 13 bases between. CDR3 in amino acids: CASLGGAYTEAFF. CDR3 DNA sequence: TGTGCCAGCCTCGGGGGGGCCTACACTGAAGCTTTCTTT.

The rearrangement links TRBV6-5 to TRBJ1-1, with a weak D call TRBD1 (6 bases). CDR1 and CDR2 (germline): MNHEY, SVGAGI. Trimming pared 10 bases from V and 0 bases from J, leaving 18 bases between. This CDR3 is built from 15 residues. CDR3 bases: TGTGCCACAGGGAAGGGGCGACAGGTGAACACTGAAGCTTTCTTT. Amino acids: CATGKGRQVNTEAFF.

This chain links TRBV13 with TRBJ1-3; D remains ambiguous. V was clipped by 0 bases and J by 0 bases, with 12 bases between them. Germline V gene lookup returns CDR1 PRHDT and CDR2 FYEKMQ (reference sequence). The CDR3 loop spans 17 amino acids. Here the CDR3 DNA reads TGTGCCAGCAGCTTAGGCAGGAGCACACTCTCTGGAAACACCATATATTTT. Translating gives CASSLGRSTLSGNTIYF.

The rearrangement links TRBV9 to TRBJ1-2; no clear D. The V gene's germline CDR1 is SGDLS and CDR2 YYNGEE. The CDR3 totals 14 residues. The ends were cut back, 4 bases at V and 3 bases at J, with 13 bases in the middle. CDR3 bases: TGTGCCAGCAGCCCTATGCTGCGGCACTATGGCTACACCTTC. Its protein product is CASSPMLRHYGYTF.

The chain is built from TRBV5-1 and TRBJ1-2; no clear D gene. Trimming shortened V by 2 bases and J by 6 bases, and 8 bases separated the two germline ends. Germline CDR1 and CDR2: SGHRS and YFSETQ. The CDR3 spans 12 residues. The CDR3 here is CASSFQGDGYTF. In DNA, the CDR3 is TGCGCCAGCAGCTTTCAAGGAGATGGCTACACCTTC.

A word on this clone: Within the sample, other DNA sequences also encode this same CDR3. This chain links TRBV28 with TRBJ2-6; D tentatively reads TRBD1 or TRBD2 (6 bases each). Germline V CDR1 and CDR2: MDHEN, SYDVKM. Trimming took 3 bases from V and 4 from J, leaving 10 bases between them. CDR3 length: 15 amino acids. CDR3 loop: CASSLGGPGANVLTF. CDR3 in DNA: TGTGCCAGCAGTTTGGGGGGCCCCGGGGCCAACGTCCTGACTTTC.